This entry lists 32 T cell receptor beta chains sequenced from one sample in a study of T cells expressing NK-cell markers. TCRdb reworked the 5' RACE reads into one entry per CDR3 protein, no DNA. The sample spans 150,000 or so distinct CDR3 sequences; the ten largest clones claim roughly 35%. Input material: blood T cells: a sorted CD56 or NKG2C T cell subset, CD4+ or CD8+ T cells, or bulk PBMC T cells (not recorded which). These receptors were taken from a woman in her forties or fifties in good health.

The rearrangement uses TRBV2 and TRBJ2-1; TCRdb proposes TRBD1, but this gene call is untestable without DNA. The CDR3 extends over 12 amino acids. Looked up from germline, CDR1 is SNHLY and CDR2 is FYNNEI. The CDR3 sequence is CATEGHRDEQFF.

The chain employs TRBV4-2 and TRBJ2-6. The CDR3 is 16 amino acids. CDR1 and CDR2 from the germline V gene are LGHNA and YNFKEQ. The CDR3 here is CASSQEARSGANVLTF.

The V call is TRBV3-1, the J call TRBJ2-5; lacking DNA, the TRBD2 call made by TCRdb goes unchecked. CDR1 is LGHDT, CDR2 YNNKEL, per germline (reference sequence). This CDR3 has 15 residues. The CDR3 loop reads CASSQEAGGLETQYF.

The V call is TRBV21-1, the J call TRBJ1-1; the TRBD1 assignment by TCRdb is unverifiable without DNA. TRBV21-1 is a pseudogene segment. This CDR3 has 16 amino acids. The CDR3 sequence is CASSLRTGGAGTEAFF.

This rearrangement joins TRBV2 to TRBJ2-2; the D call of TRBD2 rests on TCRdb alone, since no DNA is present to check it. Germline V gives CDR1 SNHLY, CDR2 FYNNEI. The CDR3 runs to 17 residues. The CDR3 spells CASSGGLTSGKTGELFF. The whole variable domain, remainder taken from reference TRBV2 and TRBJ2-2, is EPEVTQTPSHQVTQMGQEVILRCVPISNHLYFYWYRQILGQKVEFLVSFYNNEISEKSEIFDDQFSVERPDGSNFTLKIRSTKLEDSAMYFCASSGGLTSGKTGELFFGEGSRLTVL.

The chain combines TRBV12-3 or TRBV12-4 with TRBJ1-5; TCRdb proposes TRBD1, but this gene call is untestable without DNA. The CDR3 loop spans 16 amino acids. The CDR3 region is CASSTRQENFGQPQHF.

The genes are TRBV28 and TRBJ2-3; TCRdb outputs TRBD1, but without DNA this stays unchecked. Germline V lookup: CDR1 MDHEN, CDR2 SYDVKM. This CDR3 region has 15 residues. CDR3 sequence: CASNRDRLDTDTQYF.

The chain recombines TRBV29-1 with TRBJ2-4. The CDR3 has 13 residues. Germline assignment: CDR1 SQVTM and CDR2 ANQGSEA. CDR3 sequence: CSVVGLADGIQYF.

The genes are TRBV27 and TRBJ1-1; TCRdb selects TRBD1, and the lack of DNA leaves this call unchecked. Germline CDR1 is MNHEY and CDR2 is SMNVEV (reference sequence). The CDR3 is made up of 14 amino acids. CDR3 sequence reads: CAKRGGRGISEAFF.

The CDR3 protein is CASNGRDSSTDTQYF. V is TRBV4-2 and J is TRBJ2-3; the D gene TCRdb calls, TRBD2, cannot be checked with no DNA. Germline CDR1 and CDR2: LGHNA and YNFKEQ. CDR3 length equals 15 residues.

The chain has TRBV4-1 and TRBJ2-1. Germline V gene data show CDR1 as MGHRA and CDR2 as YSYEKL. The CDR3 spans 13 residues. The CDR3 reads CASSPVARDEQFF.

This sequence joins TRBV7-9 and TRBJ2-2. CDR1 SEHNR and CDR2 FQNEAQ come from the germline V gene (reference sequence). The CDR3 loop spans 11 amino acids. The CDR3 loop reads CASLIGRELFF.

This rearrangement joins TRBV7-9 to TRBJ2-5; TCRdb indicates TRBD1, and absent DNA this call remains unverified. The CDR3 is made up of 17 amino acids. CDR1 is SEHNR, CDR2 FQNEAQ, per germline (reference sequence). CDR3 protein: CASRTRAPVGGKETQYF.

The chain has TRBV19 and TRBJ2-1; TCRdb outputs TRBD2, but without DNA this stays unchecked. The germline V gene encodes CDR1 LNHDA and CDR2 SQIVND (reference sequence). The CDR3 sequence is 15 residues long. The CDR3 loop reads CASSMTSGSYNEQFF.

This chain connects TRBV3-1 to TRBJ2-3; with no DNA, the TCRdb D assignment of TRBD1 cannot be verified. CDR3 length: 14 residues. In germline, CDR1 is LGHDT, CDR2 YNNKEL (reference sequence). The CDR3 reads CASSPPGLQDTQYF.

This chain uses TRBV7-6 with TRBJ2-5; TCRdb outputs TRBD2, but without DNA this stays unchecked. This CDR3 comprises 14 residues. Germline V gives CDR1 SGHVS, CDR2 FNYEAQ. CDR3 residues: CASSPGTSGETQYF. Supplemented by reference TRBV7-6 and TRBJ2-5, the full variable domain reads GAGVSQSPRYKVTKRGQDVALRCDPISGHVSLYWYRQALGQGPEFLTYFNYEAQQDKSGLPNDRFSAERPEGSISTLTIQRTEQRDSAMYRCASSPGTSGETQYFGPGTRLLVL.

V is TRBV20-1 and J is TRBJ2-7; TCRdb picks TRBD1, but there is no DNA to check that call. The germline V gene encodes CDR1 DFQATT and CDR2 SNEGSKA (reference sequence). This CDR3 spans 15 amino acids. The CDR3 is CSARGGAGGPYEQYF.

The chain employs TRBV20-1 and TRBJ2-1; the D gene TCRdb calls, TRBD1, cannot be checked with no DNA. This CDR3 is built from 15 residues. Germline lookup yields CDR1 DFQATT and CDR2 SNEGSKA (reference sequence). CDR3 residues: CSARDRREQINEQFF.

V usage is TRBV5-1 and J usage is TRBJ1-2; TCRdb's D call, TRBD1, is unchecked because there is no DNA. The CDR3 has 16 amino acids. From germline, CDR1 is SGHRS and CDR2 YFSETQ. CDR3 sequence reads: CASSFLPGQGSYGYTF.

CDR3 sequence reads: CASNQAPGANVLTF. The V gene is TRBV7-2, the J gene TRBJ2-6. From germline, CDR1 is SGHTA and CDR2 FQGNSA. The CDR3 is 14 amino acids.

This chain uses TRBV11-2 with TRBJ2-1. This CDR3 is built from 13 residues. Germline-derived CDR1 and CDR2 are SGHAT and FQNNGV. The CDR3 protein is CASSFDSVSEQFF.

The genes are TRBV3-1 and TRBJ2-5. The V gene's germline CDR1 is LGHDT and CDR2 YNNKEL (reference sequence). This CDR3 spans 15 amino acids. CDR3 in amino acids: CASSQDWRGWETQYF.

The chain uses TRBV6-2 or TRBV6-3 and TRBJ2-2. This CDR3 comprises 12 residues. The V gene's germline CDR1 is MNHEY and CDR2 SVGEGT. The CDR3 spells CASSYGAGELFF.

V and J are TRBV27 and TRBJ2-6. CDR1 and CDR2 (germline): MNHEY, SMNVEV (reference sequence). There are 15 residues in the CDR3. CDR3 sequence: CASSLFLSGANVLTF.

V is TRBV5-6 and J is TRBJ2-7; with no DNA, the TCRdb D assignment of TRBD2 cannot be verified. Germline V CDR1 and CDR2: SGHDT, YYEEEE. The CDR3 contains 16 residues. This CDR3 reads CASSLAASGSVYEQYF.

This chain connects TRBV3-1 to TRBJ2-2; TCRdb picks TRBD2, but there is no DNA to check that call. The germline gives CDR1 LGHDT, CDR2 YNNKEL (reference sequence). This CDR3 region has 16 residues. The CDR3 is CASIYSGGPNTGELFF.

CDR3 region: CASSFGTGAEAFF. The V and J genes are TRBV27 and TRBJ1-1; TCRdb calls TRBD1, which cannot be checked without DNA. Germline values: CDR1 MNHEY, CDR2 SMNVEV (reference sequence). CDR3 length: 13 amino acids.

The chain couples TRBV24-1 to TRBJ2-1; TCRdb picks TRBD2, but there is no DNA to check that call. The CDR3 totals 14 residues. CDR1 and CDR2 (germline): KGHDR, SFDVKD. The CDR3 sequence: CATEAGNPYNEQFF.

The chain has TRBV20-1 and TRBJ2-3; the TCRdb call, TRBD1, lacks DNA for checking. Germline V gives CDR1 DFQATT, CDR2 SNEGSKA (reference sequence). CDR3 size: 15 residues. CDR3 region: CSARDLSGLTDTQYF.

The chain links TRBV4-1 to TRBJ2-1; there is no DNA to check the TCRdb D call of TRBD1. The CDR3 runs 15 residues. CDR1 is MGHRA, CDR2 YSYEKL, per germline. CDR3 residues: CASSQDNVGRDEQFF.

J is TRBJ1-6 and V is TRBV27; as DNA is missing, the TRBD1 call by TCRdb cannot be tested. Germline V gives CDR1 MNHEY, CDR2 SMNVEV (reference sequence). The CDR3 has 13 amino acids. The CDR3 loop reads CASSPAWNSPLHF.

The genes are TRBV12-3 or TRBV12-4 and TRBJ2-6. This CDR3 region has 14 residues. CDR3 sequence: CASSHGSGANVLTF.